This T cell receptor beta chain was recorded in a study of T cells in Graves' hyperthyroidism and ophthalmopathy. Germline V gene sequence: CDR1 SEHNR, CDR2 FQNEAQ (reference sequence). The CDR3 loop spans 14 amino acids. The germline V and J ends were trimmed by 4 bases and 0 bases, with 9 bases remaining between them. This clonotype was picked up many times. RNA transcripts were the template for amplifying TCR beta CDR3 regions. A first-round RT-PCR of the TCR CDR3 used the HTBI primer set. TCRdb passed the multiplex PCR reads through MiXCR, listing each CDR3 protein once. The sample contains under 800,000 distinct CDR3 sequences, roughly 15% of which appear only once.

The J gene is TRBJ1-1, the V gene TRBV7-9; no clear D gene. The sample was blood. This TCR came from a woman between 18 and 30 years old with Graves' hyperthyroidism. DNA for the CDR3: TGTGCCAGCAGCTCACAGATCATGAACACTGAAGCTTTCTTT. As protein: CASSSQIMNTEAFF.